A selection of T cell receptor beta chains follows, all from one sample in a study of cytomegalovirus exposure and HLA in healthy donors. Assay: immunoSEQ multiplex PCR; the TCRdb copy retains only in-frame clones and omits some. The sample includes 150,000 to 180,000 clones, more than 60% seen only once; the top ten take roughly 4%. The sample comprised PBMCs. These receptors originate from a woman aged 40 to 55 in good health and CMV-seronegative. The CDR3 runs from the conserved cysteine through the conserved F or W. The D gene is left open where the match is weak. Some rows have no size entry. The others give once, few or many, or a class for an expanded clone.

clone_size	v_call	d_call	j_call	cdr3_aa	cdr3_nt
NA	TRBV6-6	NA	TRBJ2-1	CASSPGTYNEQFF	TGTGCCAGCAGTCCTGGGACTTACAATGAGCAGTTCTTC
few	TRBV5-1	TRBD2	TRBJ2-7	CASSWTSGSLSSYEQYF	TGCGCCAGCAGCTGGACTAGCGGGAGCCTTAGCTCCTACGAGCAGTACTTC
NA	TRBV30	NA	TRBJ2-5	CAWKFSPAETQYF	TGTGCCTGGAAATTTAGTCCAGCGGAGACCCAGTACTTC
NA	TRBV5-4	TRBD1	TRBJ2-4	CASSLGSQGARGNIQYF	TGTGCCAGCAGCTTGGGTAGTCAGGGGGCCCGGGGTAACATTCAGTACTTC
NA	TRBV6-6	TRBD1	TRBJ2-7	CASSLRTGVGYEQYF	TGTGCCAGCAGCCTGAGGACAGGGGTTGGATACGAGCAGTACTTC
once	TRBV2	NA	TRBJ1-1	CASSEAWANTEAFF	TGTGCCAGCAGTGAAGCGTGGGCGAACACTGAAGCTTTCTTT
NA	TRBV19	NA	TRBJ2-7	CASSTSQGPYEQYF	TGTGCCAGTAGTACCTCACAGGGTCCCTACGAGCAGTACTTC
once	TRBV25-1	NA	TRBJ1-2	CASRTSGNYGYTF	TGTGCCAGCAGAACTTCAGGGAACTATGGCTACACCTTC
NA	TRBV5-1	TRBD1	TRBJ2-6	CASSFPGTGDFSGANVLTF	TGCGCCAGCAGCTTCCCCGGGACAGGGGACTTCTCTGGGGCCAACGTCCTGACTTTC
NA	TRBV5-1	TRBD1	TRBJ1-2	CASSTGTGKLGYTF	TGCGCCAGCAGCACGGGGACAGGGAAGTTGGGCTACACCTTC
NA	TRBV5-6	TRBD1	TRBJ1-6	CASSFWDRISPLHF	TGTGCCAGCAGCTTTTGGGACAGGATTTCACCCCTCCACTTT
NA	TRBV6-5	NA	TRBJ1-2	CATHGGPYGYTF	TGTGCCACTCACGGAGGTCCTTATGGCTACACCTTC
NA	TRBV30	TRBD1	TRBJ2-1	CACLTPGGQGANEQFF	TGTGCCTGCCTTACTCCCGGGGGACAGGGGGCCAATGAGCAGTTCTTC
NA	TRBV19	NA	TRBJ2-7	CASSITPSDYEQYF	TGTGCCAGTAGTATCACCCCTAGCGACTACGAGCAGTACTTC
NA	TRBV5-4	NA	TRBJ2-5	CASSLGEVETQYF	TGTGCCAGCAGCTTGGGTGAGGTGGAGACCCAGTACTTC
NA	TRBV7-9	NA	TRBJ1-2	CASSLALATYYGYTF	TGTGCCAGCAGCTTAGCCCTCGCGACTTACTATGGCTACACCTTC
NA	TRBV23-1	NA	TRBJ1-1	CASSQETDEAFF	TGCGCCAGCAGTCAAGAGACAGATGAAGCTTTCTTT
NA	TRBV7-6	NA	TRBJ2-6	CASSLTPLKGANVLTF	TGTGCCAGCAGCTTGACTCCGCTGAAGGGGGCCAACGTCCTGACTTTC
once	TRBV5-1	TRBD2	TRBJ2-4	CASSPAGGGGAKNIQYF	TGCGCCAGCAGCCCCGCGGGGGGTGGGGGAGCCAAAAACATTCAGTACTTC
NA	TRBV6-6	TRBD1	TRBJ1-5	CASSRRQGRDQPQHF	TGTGCCAGCAGTCGCCGACAGGGGAGGGATCAGCCCCAGCATTTT